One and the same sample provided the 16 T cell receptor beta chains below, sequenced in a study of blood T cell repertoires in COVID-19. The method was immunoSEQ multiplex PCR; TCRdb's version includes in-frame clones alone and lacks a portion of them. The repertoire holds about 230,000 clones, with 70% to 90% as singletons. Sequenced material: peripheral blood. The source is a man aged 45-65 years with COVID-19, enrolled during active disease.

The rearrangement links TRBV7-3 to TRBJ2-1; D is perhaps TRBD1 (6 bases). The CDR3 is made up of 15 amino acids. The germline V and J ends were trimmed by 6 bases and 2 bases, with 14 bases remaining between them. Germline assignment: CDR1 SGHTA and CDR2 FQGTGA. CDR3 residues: CASSPGTTTYNEQFF. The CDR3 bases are TGTGCCAGCAGTCCCGGGACAACGACCTACAATGAGCAGTTCTTC.

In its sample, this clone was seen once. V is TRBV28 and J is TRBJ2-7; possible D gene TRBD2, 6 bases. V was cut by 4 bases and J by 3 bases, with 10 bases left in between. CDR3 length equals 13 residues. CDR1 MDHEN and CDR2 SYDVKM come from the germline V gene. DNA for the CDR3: TGTGCCAGCAGTTCAGGAGGGGTCTACGAGCAGTACTTC. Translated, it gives CASSSGGVYEQYF.

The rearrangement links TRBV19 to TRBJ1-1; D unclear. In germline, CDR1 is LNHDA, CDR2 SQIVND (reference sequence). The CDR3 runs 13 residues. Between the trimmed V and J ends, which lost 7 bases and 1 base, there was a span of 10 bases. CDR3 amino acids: CASNAVENTEAFF. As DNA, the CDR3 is TGTGCCAGTAATGCGGTGGAGAACACTGAAGCTTTCTTT.

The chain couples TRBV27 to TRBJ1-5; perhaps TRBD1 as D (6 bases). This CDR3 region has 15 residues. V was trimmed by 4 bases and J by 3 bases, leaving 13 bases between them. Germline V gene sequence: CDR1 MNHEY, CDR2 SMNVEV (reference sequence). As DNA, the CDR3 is TGTGCCAGCAGTTCCCTAACAGGGTTCAATCAGCCCCAGCATTTT. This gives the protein CASSSLTGFNQPQHF.

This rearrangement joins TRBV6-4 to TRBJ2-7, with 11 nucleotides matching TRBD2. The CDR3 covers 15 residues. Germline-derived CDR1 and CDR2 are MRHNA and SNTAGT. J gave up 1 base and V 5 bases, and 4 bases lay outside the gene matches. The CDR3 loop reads CASSPGTSGSYEQYF. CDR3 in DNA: TGTGCCAGCAGTCCCGGGACTAGCGGTTCCTACGAGCAGTACTTC.

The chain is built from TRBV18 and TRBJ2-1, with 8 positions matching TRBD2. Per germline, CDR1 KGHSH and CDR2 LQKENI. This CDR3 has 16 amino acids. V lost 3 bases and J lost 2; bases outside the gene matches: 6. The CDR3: CASSPTRGGPYNEQFF. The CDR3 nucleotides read TGTGCCAGCTCACCTACCCGGGGGGGCCCCTACAATGAGCAGTTCTTC.

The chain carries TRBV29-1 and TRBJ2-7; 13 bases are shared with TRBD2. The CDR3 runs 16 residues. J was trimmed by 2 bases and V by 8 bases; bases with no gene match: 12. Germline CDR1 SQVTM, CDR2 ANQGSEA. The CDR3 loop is CSLAGGLAGSTYEQYF. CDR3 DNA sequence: TGCAGCTTAGCTGGGGGACTAGCGGGGAGCACCTACGAGCAGTACTTC.

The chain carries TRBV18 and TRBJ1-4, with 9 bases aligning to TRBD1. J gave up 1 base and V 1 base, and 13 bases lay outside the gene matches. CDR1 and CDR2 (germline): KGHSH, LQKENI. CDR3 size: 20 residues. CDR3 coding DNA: TGTGCCAGCTCACCACGAAGGGGCCGGGACAGGGACATAACTAATGAAAAACTGTTTTTT. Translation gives CASSPRRGRDRDITNEKLFF.

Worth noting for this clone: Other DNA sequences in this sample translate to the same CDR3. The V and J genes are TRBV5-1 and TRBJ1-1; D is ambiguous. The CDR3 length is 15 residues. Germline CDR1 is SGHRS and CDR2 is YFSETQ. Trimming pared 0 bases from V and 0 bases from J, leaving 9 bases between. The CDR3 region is CASSLEPGMNTEAFF. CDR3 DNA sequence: TGCGCCAGCAGCTTGGAACCGGGAATGAACACTGAAGCTTTCTTT. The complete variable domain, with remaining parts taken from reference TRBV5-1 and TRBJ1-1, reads KAGVTQTPRYLIKTRGQQVTLSCSPISGHRSVSWYQQTPGQGLQFLFEYFSETQRNKGNFPGRFSGRQFSNSRSEMNVSTLELGDSALYLCASSLEPGMNTEAFFGQGTRLTVV.

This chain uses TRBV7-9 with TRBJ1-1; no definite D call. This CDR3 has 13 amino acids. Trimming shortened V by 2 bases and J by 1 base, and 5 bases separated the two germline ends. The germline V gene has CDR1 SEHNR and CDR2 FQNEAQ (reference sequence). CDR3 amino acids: CASSLTRNTEAFF. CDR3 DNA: TGTGCCAGCAGCTTAACTAGGAACACTGAAGCTTTCTTT.

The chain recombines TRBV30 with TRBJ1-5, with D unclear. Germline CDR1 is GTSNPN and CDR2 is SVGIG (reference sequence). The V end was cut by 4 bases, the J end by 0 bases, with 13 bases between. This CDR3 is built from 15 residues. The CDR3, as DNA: TGTGCCTGGAACGATGACACCCTTAGCAATCAGCCCCAGCATTTT. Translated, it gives CAWNDDTLSNQPQHF.

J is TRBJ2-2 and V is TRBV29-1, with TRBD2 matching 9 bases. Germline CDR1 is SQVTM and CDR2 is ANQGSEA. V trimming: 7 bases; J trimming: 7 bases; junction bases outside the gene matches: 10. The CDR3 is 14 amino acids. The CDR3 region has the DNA TGCAGCGCCAGCCCGGGACTAGCTGACGGGGAGCTGTTTTTT. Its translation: CSASPGLADGELFF.

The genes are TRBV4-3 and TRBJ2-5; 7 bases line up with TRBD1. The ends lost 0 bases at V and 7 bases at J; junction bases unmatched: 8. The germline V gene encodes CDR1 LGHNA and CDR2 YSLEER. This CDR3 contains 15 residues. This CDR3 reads CASSQETGSFGTQYF. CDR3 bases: TGCGCCAGCAGCCAAGAGACAGGGTCGTTTGGGACCCAGTACTTC.

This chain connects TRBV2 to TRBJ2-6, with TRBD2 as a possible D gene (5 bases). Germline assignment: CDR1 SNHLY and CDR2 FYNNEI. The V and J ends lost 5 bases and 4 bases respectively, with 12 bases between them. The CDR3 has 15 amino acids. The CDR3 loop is CASSRPGSGANVLTF. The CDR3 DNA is TGTGCCAGCAGTCGACCGGGGTCCGGGGCCAACGTCCTGACTTTC.

The CDR3 here is CASSVGGDRGYGYTF. DNA for the CDR3: TGTGCCAGCAGCGTAGGAGGAGACAGGGGCTATGGCTACACCTTC. The chain recombines TRBV9 with TRBJ1-2; 8 positions agree with TRBD1. The CDR3 has 15 residues. Germline lookup yields CDR1 SGDLS and CDR2 YYNGEE. The trim removed 0 bases at V and 4 bases at J, leaving 5 bases unmatched.

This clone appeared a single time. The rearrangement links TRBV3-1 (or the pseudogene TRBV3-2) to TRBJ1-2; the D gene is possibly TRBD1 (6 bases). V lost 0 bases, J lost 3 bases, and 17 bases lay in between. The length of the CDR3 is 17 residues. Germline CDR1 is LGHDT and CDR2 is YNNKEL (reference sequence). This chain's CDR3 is CASSQDGQGTSHYGYTF. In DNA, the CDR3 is TGTGCCAGCAGCCAAGATGGGCAGGGGACGTCTCACTATGGCTACACCTTC.